The 27 T cell receptor beta chains listed next were all sequenced from one sample in a study of cytomegalovirus exposure and HLA in healthy donors. A multiplex PCR was run with 60 Vbeta primers and 13 Jbeta primers. The protocol was immunoSEQ multiplex PCR, while the TCRdb copy is restricted to in-frame clones and leaves out a portion. The table records 95,000 to 150,000 clones, 60% to 75% of them present only once. The sample was PBMCs. The source is a woman aged 45-60 years in good health and CMV-seropositive.

V usage is TRBV2 and J usage is TRBJ2-7; no firm D call. Germline assignment: CDR1 SNHLY and CDR2 FYNNEI. The CDR3 is 15 residues long. The V end lost 5 bases, the J end lost 6 bases, and 20 bases lay between the germline ends. Here the CDR3 reads CASSSRIRIAGEQYF. In DNA form, the CDR3 reads TGTGCCAGCAGTAGTCGGATACGAATAGCTGGCGAGCAGTACTTC.

The rearrangement links TRBV7-3 to TRBJ2-5; 13 nucleotides agree with TRBD2. The germline V gene has CDR1 SGHTA and CDR2 FQGTGA. This CDR3 comprises 15 residues. V shed 6 bases, J shed 0 bases, and the junction held 1 base outside the gene matches. The DNA for the CDR3 is TGTGCCAGCAGACTAGCGGGGGGGGACCAAGAGACCCAGTACTTC. This codes for CASRLAGGDQETQYF.

This sequence joins TRBV11-2 and TRBJ2-5; D remains ambiguous. The CDR3 length is 15 residues. Germline V gives CDR1 SGHAT, CDR2 FQNNGV. V lost 2 bases and J lost 0, with 10 bases in between. CDR3 in DNA: TGTGCCAGCAGCTTACGACTTGAGGACCAAGAGACCCAGTACTTC. This codes for CASSLRLEDQETQYF.

Comments on this clone: One junction end does not reproduce the germline sequence, and a read error may be involved. Other DNA sequences in the same sample also yield this CDR3. This chain connects TRBV11-2 to TRBJ2-7, with TRBD1 identical over 10 bases. CDR1 is SGHAT, CDR2 FQNNGV, per germline. The CDR3 consists of 17 residues. CDR3 protein: CASSLQFPRQGANEQYF. For the CDR3, the DNA is TGTGCCAGCAGCTTACAGTTTCCGAGACAGGGGGCCAACGAGCAATACTTC.

CDR3 protein: CASSLHFYEQYF. CDR3 DNA: TGTGCCAGCAGCTTGCACTTTTACGAGCAGTACTTC. The gene calls are TRBV5-5 and TRBJ2-7; D is uncertain. V shed 1 base and J shed 4 bases, with 6 bases lying between them. Germline V gene data show CDR1 as SGHKS and CDR2 as YYEKEE (reference sequence). The CDR3 length is 12 residues.

The chain recombines TRBV5-1 with TRBJ2-5; D may be TRBD2 (7 bases). Trimming stripped 5 bases from V and 3 bases from J, with 17 bases between. From germline, CDR1 is SGHRS and CDR2 YFSETQ. The CDR3 extends over 15 amino acids. CDR3 sequence (DNA): TGCGCCAGCAGTTTAGGGGGGGCCATGAAAGAGACCCAGTACTTC. It encodes CASSLGGAMKETQYF.

The V gene is TRBV6-1, the J gene TRBJ1-5; D is perhaps TRBD1 (5 bases). The germline V gene encodes CDR1 MNHNS and CDR2 SASEGT. The CDR3 has 15 amino acids. V dropped 2 bases and J dropped 7 bases, with 15 bases sitting between them. The CDR3: CASSETPRADQPQHF. In DNA, the CDR3 is TGTGCCAGCAGTGAAACCCCCAGGGCGGACCAGCCCCAGCATTTT.

The chain is built from TRBV5-4 and TRBJ2-7; TRBD2 agrees at 12 bases. Germline values: CDR1 SGHNT, CDR2 YYREEE (reference sequence). The length of the CDR3 is 16 residues. The J segment lost 2 bases and the V segment lost 0 bases, leaving 3 bases of the junction unmatched. For the CDR3, the DNA is TGTGCCAGCAGCTTGGACCTAGCGGGGGGGACCTACGAGCAGTACTTC. This sequence encodes CASSLDLAGGTYEQYF.

The rearrangement uses TRBV29-1 and TRBJ2-3; 7 positions agree with TRBD2. Per germline, CDR1 SQVTM and CDR2 ANQGSEA. This CDR3 is built from 15 residues. Losses at the gene ends were 3 bases for V and 5 bases for J; bases not matched to a gene: 11. DNA for the CDR3: TGCAGCGTTGAGGGTTTTAGGAGCGGGGAAGATACGCAGTATTTT. Residues: CSVEGFRSGEDTQYF.

The V and J genes are TRBV5-8 and TRBJ1-5, with a tentative D call TRBD1 (6 bases). The V and J ends lost 2 bases and 6 bases respectively, with 9 bases between them. The CDR3 length is 13 residues. Germline V gene lookup returns CDR1 SGHTS and CDR2 YDEGEE. The CDR3 nucleotides read TGTGCCAGCAGCTTAGGGGGTCCTCAGCCCCAGCATTTT. It translates to CASSLGGPQPQHF.

The chain links TRBV30 to TRBJ2-7; 7 nucleotides match TRBD2. J lost 7 bases, V lost 1 base, and 7 bases had no gene match. Germline V lookup: CDR1 GTSNPN, CDR2 SVGIG (reference sequence). The CDR3 has 13 residues. CDR3: CAWSGDYPLEQYF. The CDR3 DNA is TGTGCCTGGAGTGGGGACTACCCCTTGGAGCAGTACTTC. The full variable domain, completed using reference TRBV30 and TRBJ2-7, is SQTIHQWPATLVQPVGSPLSLECTVEGTSNPNLYWYRQAAGRGLQLLFYSVGIGQISSEVPQNLSASRPQDRQFILSSKKLLLSDSGFYLCAWSGDYPLEQYFGPGTRLTVT.

The genes are TRBV9 and TRBJ1-3, with 9 bases lining up with TRBD1. V gave up 0 bases and J gave up 2 bases; unmatched junction bases: 3. This CDR3 has 16 residues. Germline V gene data show CDR1 as SGDLS and CDR2 as YYNGEE. The CDR3 reads CASSVGGTGTGNTIYF. The CDR3 DNA sequence: TGTGCCAGCAGCGTAGGGGGGACAGGGACTGGAAACACCATATATTTT.

This chain joins TRBV28 and TRBJ1-4; TRBD1 agrees at 7 bases. The J segment lost 6 bases and the V segment lost 6 bases, leaving 10 bases of the junction unmatched. The germline V gene has CDR1 MDHEN and CDR2 SYDVKM. CDR3 length: 15 amino acids. CDR3 loop: CASSKDRVGDEKLFF. The CDR3 coding sequence is TGTGCCAGCAGCAAAGACAGGGTGGGAGATGAAAAACTGTTTTTT.

The gene calls are TRBV2 and TRBJ2-4; weak D call: TRBD2 (6 bases). Trimming left V 6 bases short and J 15 bases short, with 21 bases between. From germline, CDR1 is SNHLY and CDR2 FYNNEI. This CDR3 has 13 residues. The CDR3 DNA follows: TGTGCCAGCAGGACGGACTGGAGGGAAAATTCGTACTTC. Its protein is CASRTDWRENSYF.

This clone was found a few times. The CDR3 sequence: CASSRGGTQETQYF. DNA of the CDR3: TGTGCCAGCAGCCGCGGGGGTACACAAGAGACCCAGTACTTC. V gene TRBV11-3 combines with J gene TRBJ2-5; 7 positions match TRBD2. The CDR3 totals 14 residues. J lost 2 bases, V lost 5 bases, and 5 bases had no gene match. Germline V gene data show CDR1 as SGHNT and CDR2 as YENEEA.

The chain carries TRBV5-1 and TRBJ1-4, with 7 nucleotides matching TRBD1. The CDR3 totals 13 residues. The germline CDR1 and CDR2 sequences are SGHRS and YFSETQ. J gave up 7 bases and V 2 bases, and 2 bases lay outside the gene matches. The CDR3 here is CASSLQGSEKLFF. The CDR3 nucleotides are TGCGCCAGCAGCTTACAGGGGAGTGAAAAACTGTTTTTT.

This rearrangement joins TRBV9 to TRBJ2-5, with D perhaps matching TRBD1 (5 bases). V lost 4 bases, J lost 2 bases, and 12 bases lay in between. Germline V CDR1 and CDR2: SGDLS, YYNGEE. CDR3 length: 14 amino acids. Written as DNA, the CDR3 is TGTGCCAGCAGCAGGACACAGAAACAAGAGACCCAGTACTTC. Translation gives CASSRTQKQETQYF. Variable domain in full (rest from reference TRBV9 and TRBJ2-5): DSGVTQTPKHLITATGQRVTLRCSPRSGDLSVYWYQQSLDQGLQFLIQYYNGEERAKGNILERFSAQQFPDLHSELNLSSLELGDSALYFCASSRTQKQETQYFGPGTRLLVL.

The CDR3 spells CASSTGGNYGYTF. Written as DNA, the CDR3 is TGTGCCAGCAGTACAGGGGGGAACTATGGCTACACCTTC. This chain links TRBV6-1 with TRBJ1-2, with 8 positions matching TRBD1. The germline V gene encodes CDR1 MNHNS and CDR2 SASEGT. Losses at the gene ends were 5 bases for V and 2 bases for J; bases not matched to a gene: 1. This CDR3 is built from 13 residues.

J is TRBJ2-3 and V is TRBV4-2; 10 bases map to TRBD1. The trim removed 0 bases at V and 1 base at J, leaving 10 bases unmatched. The germline V gene encodes CDR1 LGHNA and CDR2 YNFKEQ. CDR3 length equals 19 residues. DNA for the CDR3: TGTGCCAGCAGCCAAGATGGGGGACAGGGGTTCGTCGGCACAGATACGCAGTATTTT. Amino acids: CASSQDGGQGFVGTDTQYF.

This clone was observed once. V and J are TRBV4-3 and TRBJ2-3; D is possibly TRBD2 (6 bases). Germline values: CDR1 LGHNA, CDR2 YSLEER. Trimming cost V 0 bases and J 3 bases, with 7 bases left between them. The length of the CDR3 is 14 residues. CDR3: CASSQDRGTDTQYF. The CDR3 coding sequence is TGCGCCAGCAGCCAAGATCGGGGGACAGATACGCAGTATTTT.

V usage is TRBV7-9 and J usage is TRBJ1-2; no firm D call. There are 13 residues in the CDR3. CDR1 and CDR2 (germline): SEHNR, FQNEAQ (reference sequence). Trimming pared 2 bases from V and 6 bases from J, leaving 10 bases between. The CDR3 loop is CASSLSRSHGYTF. As DNA, the CDR3 is TGTGCCAGCAGCTTATCCCGTTCTCATGGCTACACCTTC.

The V call is TRBV11-2, the J call TRBJ1-5; 8 bases match TRBD1. The CDR3 is 17 amino acids. In germline, CDR1 is SGHAT, CDR2 FQNNGV. The V and J ends lost 5 bases and 0 bases, in that order; junction bases with no gene match: 9. The CDR3 region is CASSHGTGEYSNQPQHF. CDR3 DNA sequence: TGTGCCAGCAGCCACGGGACAGGCGAATATAGCAATCAGCCCCAGCATTTT.

CDR3 in DNA: TGTGCCACCAGCGGTCGGGGGGCTGGGCAAGAGACCCAGTACTTC. Its translation is CATSGRGAGQETQYF. The chain joins TRBV15 to TRBJ2-5, with a weak D call TRBD2 (7 bases). The CDR3 has 15 residues. From germline, CDR1 is LNHNV and CDR2 YYDKDF (reference sequence). Trimming removed 5 bases at V and 2 bases at J, with 15 bases between.

The chain carries TRBV5-8 and TRBJ1-1, with D hard to call. V gave up 7 bases and J gave up 5 bases, with 12 bases separating them. The germline V gene encodes CDR1 SGHTS and CDR2 YDEGEE. This CDR3 is built from 12 residues. CDR3 bases: TGTGCCAGCTATCGGTTTCTTACTGAAGCTTTCTTT. It encodes CASYRFLTEAFF.

The J gene is TRBJ2-5, the V gene TRBV10-3; 14 nucleotides match TRBD2. The J call may be mistaken, given a closer DNA end match to TRBJ2-7. The CDR3 length is 15 residues. CDR1 and CDR2 (germline): ENHRY, SYGVKD. This CDR3 is CAISGTSGGSYEQYF. CDR3 sequence (DNA): TGTGCCATCAGCGGGACTAGCGGGGGATCCTACGAGCAGTACTTC.

V and J are TRBV6-1 and TRBJ1-1, with 7 positions matching TRBD1. With 4 bases clipped from V and 1 base from J, the junction kept 3 bases outside the gene matches. The CDR3 runs to 14 residues. Germline V gene data show CDR1 as MNHNS and CDR2 as SASEGT. This chain's CDR3 is CASSVRGANTEAFF. DNA for the CDR3: TGTGCCAGCAGTGTCAGGGGGGCGAACACTGAAGCTTTCTTT.

The chain carries TRBV6-1 and TRBJ2-5; possible D gene TRBD1, 5 bases. The CDR3 has 12 residues. Germline V CDR1 and CDR2: MNHNS, SASEGT. V lost 4 bases and J 6 bases, leaving 9 bases between the germline ends. The CDR3 reads CASSVPGKTQYF. The CDR3 DNA reads as TGTGCCAGCAGTGTTCCAGGGAAGACCCAGTACTTC.